This T cell receptor beta chain derives from a study of T cell responses to AZD1222 COVID-19 vaccine. Study-wide points: Researchers report vaccine-associated CD4 TCRs spanning spike, with dominance at 160-218 and 743-854. After the peak T cell response, and only then, were repertoires sampled. AZD1222 recipients seropositive at baseline numbered only five to seven. Unmutated variant regions are reportedly the target of nearly half of TCRs that are spike-specific.

This clone was found a few times. Its antigen is undetermined. The V end lost 3 bases, the J end lost 5 bases, and 11 bases lay between the germline ends. CDR1 is SGHDN, CDR2 FVKESK, per germline. This CDR3 spans 13 amino acids. TCRdb's table, derived via immunoSEQ multiplex PCR, lists solely in-frame clones and lacks some. The table records approximately 200,000 clones, roughly 94% of them present only once. V is TRBV14 and J is TRBJ2-7; D gene uncertain. Sequencing used peripheral blood, obtained 28 days after the second dose of the MenACWY control vaccine. This TCR derives from an adult who received the MenACWY meningococcal vaccine as a control. Here the CDR3 reads CASSQNMRNEQYF. The CDR3 DNA reads as TGTGCCAGCAGCCAGAACATGCGGAACGAGCAGTACTTC.